This TCR beta chain was profiled in a study of T-cell reconstitution after alpha-beta-depleted transplantation in children. For TCRbeta, the library was prepared with unique molecular identifiers. TCRdb fed the PCR reads into MiXCR, producing one record per CDR3 protein. The sample has fewer than 150,000 distinct CDR3 sequences; about 23% are singletons. V gave up 6 bases and J gave up 6 bases, with 17 bases separating them. Germline CDR1 is DFQATT and CDR2 is SNEGSKA (reference sequence). This CDR3 is built from 13 residues. There are a few counts of this clonotype. The sample was PBMCs, mostly from graft donor cells, taken 180 days after TCRalphabeta/CD19-depleted stem cell transplant. This TCR was recovered from a male patient between 2 and 9 years old who had a stem cell transplant for chronic granulomatous disease, so the T cells may come from the graft donor. V is TRBV20-1 and J is TRBJ2-5; a weak D match, TRBD2 (6 bases). The DNA of the CDR3 is TGCAGTGCCTTGGGCCCCGGGGGTAAGACCCAGTACTTC. It translates to CSALGPGGKTQYF.